Shown below are 9 T cell receptor beta chains from a single sample sequenced in a study of Ad26.COV2.S vaccination and SARS-CoV-2 variants. Treatment of the sample: roughly 18 received Ad26.COV2.S at low or high dose, single or two shots; 5 received placebo; per-sample allocation not given. Sampling happened 63 days after the first vaccine or placebo injection. Clones were sequenced by immunoSEQ multiplex PCR, and TCRdb holds only the in-frame ones, with some missing. The sample comprises roughly 460,000 clones, roughly 87% of which are singletons, and roughly 1.7% rests with the top ten. The sample consisted of peripheral blood, taken in a trial of Ad26.COV2.S vaccine versus placebo. The receptors originated from a person aged 18-65 years who received the Ad26.COV2.S COVID-19 vaccine or a placebo.

This chain's CDR3 is CASRIGRGTSSGANVLTF. CDR3 coding DNA: TGTGCCAGTAGGATCGGGCGGGGCACCAGCTCTGGGGCCAACGTCCTGACTTTC. J is TRBJ2-6 and V is TRBV19, with D possibly TRBD2 on 6 matching bases. V lost 6 bases and J lost 0, with 18 bases in between. The CDR3 runs 18 residues. Germline V gene sequence: CDR1 LNHDA, CDR2 SQIVND (reference sequence). Using reference TRBV19 and TRBJ2-6 for the parts outside the CDR3, the full variable domain is DGGITQSPKYLFRKEGQNVTLSCEQNLNHDAMYWYRQDPGQGLRLIYYSQIVNDFQKGDIAEGYSVSREKKESFPLTVTSAQKNPTAFYLCASRIGRGTSSGANVLTFGAGSRLTVL.

V is TRBV5-4 and J is TRBJ1-1, with TRBD1 matching 9 bases. Trimming took 4 bases from V and 5 from J; bases not matched to a gene: 6. Germline CDR1 is SGHNT and CDR2 is YYREEE (reference sequence). The CDR3 runs to 14 residues. The CDR3 protein is CASSGGQGRTEAFF. The DNA for the CDR3 is TGTGCCAGCAGCGGAGGACAGGGGAGGACTGAAGCTTTCTTT.

The genes are TRBV7-3 and TRBJ2-1; unclear D gene. V lost 3 bases, J lost 13 bases, and 19 bases lay in between. This CDR3 is 14 amino acids long. CDR1 is SGHTA and CDR2 is FQGTGA in the germline V gene. CDR3 nucleotides: TGTGCCAGCAGCTTTGATGGGGTAGGGTTTCCCCAGTTCTTC. Translated, it gives CASSFDGVGFPQFF.

The genes are TRBV7-9 and TRBJ1-3; no definite D call. V gave up 5 bases and J gave up 1 base, with 15 bases separating them. This CDR3 is 16 amino acids long. CDR1 and CDR2 from the germline V gene are SEHNR and FQNEAQ (reference sequence). CDR3 residues: CASSGFGGSSGNTIYF. The CDR3 nucleotides read TGTGCCAGCAGCGGTTTCGGAGGCAGTTCTGGAAACACCATATATTTT. Using reference TRBV7-9 and TRBJ1-3 for the parts outside the CDR3, the full variable domain is DTGVSQNPRHKITKRGQNVTFRCDPISEHNRLYWYRQTLGQGPEFLTYFQNEAQLEKSRLLSDRFSAERPKGSFSTLEIQRTEQGDSAMYLCASSGFGGSSGNTIYFGEGSWLTVV.

The count of this clone is one. The chain uses TRBV5-1 and TRBJ1-1; D remains unclear. The germline CDR1 and CDR2 sequences are SGHRS and YFSETQ. V was cut by 4 bases and J by 4 bases, with 17 bases left in between. The CDR3 contains 15 residues. The CDR3 nucleotides are TGCGCCAGCAGCCGAATATCGGGCTGGGGCACTGAAGCTTTCTTT. Translated: CASSRISGWGTEAFF.

The chain has TRBV27 and TRBJ1-1; D uncertain. From germline, CDR1 is MNHEY and CDR2 SMNVEV (reference sequence). The CDR3 is made up of 14 amino acids. Trimming stripped 1 base from V and 5 bases from J, with 11 bases between. In DNA, the CDR3 is TGTGCCAGCAGTTTATTGGCCGAGACAACTGAAGCTTTCTTT. Translating it yields CASSLLAETTEAFF.

V is TRBV9 and J is TRBJ2-3, with 11 nucleotides matching TRBD2. Per the germline V gene, CDR1 is SGDLS and CDR2 is YYNGEE. The CDR3 is 16 amino acids. The trim removed 2 bases at V and 4 bases at J, leaving 6 bases unmatched. The DNA of the CDR3 is TGTGCCAGCAGCGTTCCCGGGACTAGCGGAGCAGATACGCAGTATTTT. Residues: CASSVPGTSGADTQYF.

The chain employs TRBV5-1 and TRBJ1-1; TRBD1 might be the D (5 bases). This CDR3 spans 16 amino acids. CDR1 SGHRS and CDR2 YFSETQ come from the germline V gene. V lost 4 bases, J lost 2 bases, and 18 bases lay in between. The CDR3 reads CASSRETRVVNTEAFF. CDR3 in DNA: TGCGCCAGCAGCCGGGAAACCAGGGTTGTAAACACTGAAGCTTTCTTT. The entire variable domain, with the rest obtained from reference TRBV5-1 and TRBJ1-1, is as follows: KAGVTQTPRYLIKTRGQQVTLSCSPISGHRSVSWYQQTPGQGLQFLFEYFSETQRNKGNFPGRFSGRQFSNSRSEMNVSTLELGDSALYLCASSRETRVVNTEAFFGQGTRLTVV.

The chain links TRBV7-9 to TRBJ1-6; 7 bases are a match to TRBD1. Per germline, CDR1 SEHNR and CDR2 FQNEAQ (reference sequence). With 5 bases clipped from V and 5 bases from J, the junction kept 6 bases outside the gene matches. This CDR3 comprises 15 residues. Here the CDR3 DNA reads TGTGCCAGCAGCCCACTGGGACAGAATAATTCACCCCTCCACTTT. Its protein is CASSPLGQNNSPLHF.